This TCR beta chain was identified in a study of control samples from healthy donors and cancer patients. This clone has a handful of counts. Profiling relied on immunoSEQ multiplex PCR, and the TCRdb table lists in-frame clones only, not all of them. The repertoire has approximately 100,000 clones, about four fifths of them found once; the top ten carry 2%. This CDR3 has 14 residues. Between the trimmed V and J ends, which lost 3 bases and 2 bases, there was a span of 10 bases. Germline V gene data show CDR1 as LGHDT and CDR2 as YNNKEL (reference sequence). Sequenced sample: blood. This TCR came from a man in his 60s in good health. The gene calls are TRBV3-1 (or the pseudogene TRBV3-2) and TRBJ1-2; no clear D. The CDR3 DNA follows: TGTGCCAGCAGCCACCGGGCCTCCAACTATGGCTACACCTTC. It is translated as CASSHRASNYGYTF.